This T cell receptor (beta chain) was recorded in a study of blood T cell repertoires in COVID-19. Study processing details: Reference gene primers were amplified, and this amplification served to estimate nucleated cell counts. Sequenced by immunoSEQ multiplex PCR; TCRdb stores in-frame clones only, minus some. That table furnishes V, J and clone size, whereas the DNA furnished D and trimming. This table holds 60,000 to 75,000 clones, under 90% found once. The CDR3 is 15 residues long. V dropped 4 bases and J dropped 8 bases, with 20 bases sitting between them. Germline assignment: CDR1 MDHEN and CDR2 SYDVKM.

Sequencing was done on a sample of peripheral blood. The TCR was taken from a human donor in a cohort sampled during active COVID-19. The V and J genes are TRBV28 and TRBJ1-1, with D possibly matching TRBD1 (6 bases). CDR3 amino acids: CASSYGRGAREEAFF. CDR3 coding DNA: TGTGCCAGCAGTTACGGGCGGGGGGCGAGGGAAGAAGCTTTCTTT.